This T cell receptor (beta chain) was identified in a study of blood T cell repertoires in COVID-19. Overall study: Whether acute or convalescent, the COVID-19 samples came from the United States, Italy and Spain.

Original analysis: Reference gene primer amplification yielded estimated nucleated cell counts. The data were produced by immunoSEQ multiplex PCR, yet TCRdb's version contains in-frame clones alone and is incomplete. The V and J calls and clone size are taken from that table; D and trimming were inferred from the DNA. In the table there are 150,000 or so clones, 65% to 85% of which are singletons. Those enrolled, adults aged roughly 18 to 90 years, came from under 25 US areas. All exposed participants met a person with COVID-19 within 2 weeks before entering the study. The sample comprised PBMCs or T cells enriched from blood (not recorded which). This receptor was identified in a man aged 65 to 85 who had been exposed to COVID-19.

The CDR3 region is CASSLLRRVNTEAFF. In DNA, the CDR3 is TGTGCCAGCAGTTTATTGCGGAGGGTTAACACTGAAGCTTTCTTT. This sequence joins TRBV28 and TRBJ1-1; unclear D gene. This CDR3 contains 15 residues. Per the germline V gene, CDR1 is MDHEN and CDR2 is SYDVKM. The V end lost 1 base, the J end lost 2 bases, and 11 bases lay between the germline ends.